These 30 T cell receptor beta chains came from one sample sequenced in a study of T cell responses to AZD1222 COVID-19 vaccine. The assay was immunoSEQ multiplex PCR, and TCRdb's table has in-frame clones only and misses some. The sample consists of about 75,000 clones, more than 75% of them appearing once. The material was peripheral blood, obtained 28 days after the second AZD1222 dose. These receptors all stem from an adult who received the AZD1222 COVID-19 vaccine.

This clone has just a few counts. This sequence joins TRBV11-2 and TRBJ2-6; TRBD1 matches 9 bases. The CDR3 has 19 residues. Germline lookup yields CDR1 SGHAT and CDR2 FQNNGV. Losses at the gene ends were 4 bases for V and 0 bases for J; bases not matched to a gene: 10. The CDR3 DNA follows: TGTGCCAGCAGCTCTCGACCGGGACAGGGACTCTCTGGGGCCAACGTCCTGACTTTC. This sequence encodes CASSSRPGQGLSGANVLTF. The variable domain in full, with the rest retrieved from reference TRBV11-2 and TRBJ2-6, is EAGVAQSPRYKIIEKRQSVAFWCNPISGHATLYWYQQILGQGPKLLIQFQNNGVVDDSQLPKDRFSAERLKGVDSTLKIQPAKLEDSAVYLCASSSRPGQGLSGANVLTFGAGSRLTVL.

The gene calls are TRBV30 and TRBJ2-6; D uncertain. There are 14 residues in the CDR3. CDR1 GTSNPN and CDR2 SVGIG come from the germline V gene (reference sequence). V shed 5 bases and J shed 0 bases, with 8 bases lying between them. This CDR3 reads CAWGYSSGANVLTF. CDR3 sequence (DNA): TGTGCCTGGGGTTACAGCTCTGGGGCCAACGTCCTGACTTTC.

This sequence joins TRBV19 and TRBJ2-3, with 10 bases matching TRBD2. The ends lost 7 bases at V and 2 bases at J; junction bases unmatched: 6. Germline CDR1 is LNHDA and CDR2 is SQIVND (reference sequence). The CDR3 sequence is 15 residues long. Here the CDR3 DNA reads TGTGCCAGTAAGGCTAGCGGGGGATCCACAGATACGCAGTATTTT. Translating gives CASKASGGSTDTQYF.

The chain uses TRBV7-9 and TRBJ1-4; no clear D gene. Germline loops: CDR1 SEHNR, CDR2 FQNEAQ (reference sequence). V lost 5 bases and J lost 0, with 4 bases in between. The CDR3 totals 13 residues. CDR3 loop: CASSQSTNEKLFF. The CDR3 region has the DNA TGTGCCAGCAGCCAATCAACTAATGAAAAACTGTTTTTT.

This sequence joins TRBV7-9 and TRBJ2-7; maybe TRBD2 (6 bases). Germline assignment: CDR1 SEHNR and CDR2 FQNEAQ (reference sequence). V was pared by 0 bases and J by 5 bases, with 17 bases between. The length of the CDR3 is 16 residues. The CDR3 protein is CASSLAWGVDRNEQYF. The CDR3 DNA follows: TGTGCCAGCAGCTTAGCGTGGGGGGTCGACAGAAACGAGCAGTACTTC.

The genes are TRBV7-9 and TRBJ1-2; maybe TRBD1 (6 bases). V was pared by 2 bases and J by 6 bases, with 13 bases between. The CDR3 loop spans 14 amino acids. Germline V gene data show CDR1 as SEHNR and CDR2 as FQNEAQ (reference sequence). CDR3 bases: TGTGCCAGCAGCTTATCCGGCCAGGGGAATGGCTACACCTTC. It is translated as CASSLSGQGNGYTF.

The V call is TRBV28, the J call TRBJ2-7; 8 nucleotides align to TRBD1. This CDR3 is built from 17 residues. Germline V gene sequence: CDR1 MDHEN, CDR2 SYDVKM. V lost 4 bases to trimming and J lost 5 bases; unmatched junction nucleotides: 16. CDR3 in amino acids: CASSSPGQAVVRNEQYF. CDR3 coding DNA: TGTGCCAGCAGTTCCCCGGGACAGGCCGTCGTAAGGAACGAGCAGTACTTC. Combining the CDR3 with reference TRBV28 and TRBJ2-7 gives the whole variable domain DVKVTQSSRYLVKRTGEKVFLECVQDMDHENMFWYRQDPGLGLRLIYFSYDVKMKEKGDIPEGYSVSREKKERFSLILESASTNQTSMYLCASSSPGQAVVRNEQYFGPGTRLTVT.

The chain has TRBV11-2 and TRBJ2-7; 11 nucleotides line up with TRBD2. This CDR3 is 15 amino acids long. With V trimmed by 2 bases and J by 3 bases, 3 bases remained unmatched. Germline V gives CDR1 SGHAT, CDR2 FQNNGV. The CDR3 reads CASSLLAGGVYEQYF. DNA for the CDR3: TGTGCCAGCAGCTTACTAGCGGGGGGCGTCTACGAGCAGTACTTC. The entire variable domain, with the rest obtained from reference TRBV11-2 and TRBJ2-7, is as follows: EAGVAQSPRYKIIEKRQSVAFWCNPISGHATLYWYQQILGQGPKLLIQFQNNGVVDDSQLPKDRFSAERLKGVDSTLKIQPAKLEDSAVYLCASSLLAGGVYEQYFGPGTRLTVT.

For the CDR3, the DNA is TGTGCCAGCAGCCAGGGGAGAGCGGGGGGCTCTGAGCAGTTCTTC. It encodes CASSQGRAGGSEQFF. The chain has TRBV4-2 and TRBJ2-1; 9 bases are a match to TRBD2. The CDR3 length is 15 residues. The V segment lost 3 bases and the J segment 9 bases; nucleotides outside the gene matches: 9. Germline V lookup: CDR1 LGHNA, CDR2 YNFKEQ.

The chain employs TRBV10-2 and TRBJ2-1; D remains ambiguous. Trimming took 1 base from V and 10 from J, leaving 8 bases between them. This CDR3 spans 12 amino acids. The germline V gene encodes CDR1 WSHSY and CDR2 SAAADI. The CDR3 DNA follows: TGCGCCAGCAGTGAGTGGCCGAACGAGCAGTTCTTC. Amino acid sequence: CASSEWPNEQFF.

The chain is built from TRBV19 and TRBJ1-5; 8 positions match TRBD1. The CDR3 consists of 15 residues. The V gene end was trimmed by 3 bases and the J gene end by 4 bases; junction bases not matched to a gene: 5. Germline V gene data show CDR1 as LNHDA and CDR2 as SQIVND (reference sequence). CDR3 amino acids: CASSMRRDRNQPQHF. CDR3 coding DNA: TGTGCCAGTAGTATGAGGCGGGACAGGAATCAGCCCCAGCATTTT.

This clone was counted once. The chain employs TRBV12-5 and TRBJ1-3; TRBD1 is a possible D gene (6 bases). Looked up from germline, CDR1 is LGHNT and CDR2 is FRNRAP. The CDR3 sequence is 15 residues long. Trimming pared 5 bases from V and 4 bases from J, leaving 15 bases between. The chain's CDR3 is CASGADRTLGNTIYF. CDR3 bases: TGTGCTAGTGGTGCCGACAGGACCCTAGGAAACACCATATATTTT. Based on the CDR3 plus reference TRBV12-5 and TRBJ1-3, the full variable domain is DARVTQTPRHKVTEMGQEVTMRCQPILGHNTVFWYRQTMMQGLELLAYFRNRAPLDDSGMPKDRFSAEMPDATLATLKIQPSEPRDSAVYFCASGADRTLGNTIYFGEGSWLTVV.

The chain employs TRBV6-5 and TRBJ1-6; D gene ambiguous. V was pared by 3 bases and J by 7 bases, with 13 bases between. CDR3 length equals 15 residues. The germline CDR1 and CDR2 sequences are MNHEY and SVGAGI. The CDR3 DNA sequence: TGTGCCAGCAGTTATCAAGCCGGTCCCAATTCACCCCTCCACTTT. This translates into CASSYQAGPNSPLHF.

The chain joins TRBV4-2 to TRBJ1-4; D remains unclear. The CDR3 sequence is 14 residues long. Trimming pared 2 bases from V and 0 bases from J, leaving 4 bases between. From germline, CDR1 is LGHNA and CDR2 YNFKEQ. In DNA form, the CDR3 reads TGTGCCAGCAGCCAACCCTCAACTAATGAAAAACTGTTTTTT. It translates to CASSQPSTNEKLFF.

V and J are TRBV5-1 and TRBJ2-2, with TRBD2 identical over 10 bases. V lost 0 bases, J lost 5 bases, and 7 bases stayed unmatched. The length of the CDR3 is 17 residues. Germline values: CDR1 SGHRS, CDR2 YFSETQ. CDR3 region: CASSLATSGVMTGELFF. The CDR3 DNA sequence: TGCGCCAGCAGCTTGGCCACTAGCGGGGTGATGACCGGGGAGCTGTTTTTT.

The chain has TRBV28 and TRBJ1-2; D is possibly TRBD1 (5 bases). Germline V CDR1 and CDR2: MDHEN, SYDVKM. This CDR3 spans 15 amino acids. V was pared by 5 bases and J by 5 bases, with 18 bases between. CDR3 in amino acids: CASSEGPVGSYGYTF. In DNA form, the CDR3 reads TGTGCCAGCAGTGAGGGGCCCGTGGGGTCTTATGGCTACACCTTC.

This clone came up once. The rearrangement uses TRBV15 and TRBJ1-5, with D maybe TRBD1 (6 bases). Trimming removed 5 bases at V and 3 bases at J, with 11 bases between. This CDR3 is 14 amino acids long. Germline V gene sequence: CDR1 LNHNV, CDR2 YYDKDF (reference sequence). CDR3 nucleotides: TGTGCCACCAGCGCTCGGACAGACAATCAGCCCCAGCATTTT. Amino acid sequence: CATSARTDNQPQHF.

This clone was picked up a small number of times. This rearrangement joins TRBV5-5 to TRBJ2-1; D may be TRBD1 (5 bases). The germline gives CDR1 SGHKS, CDR2 YYEKEE (reference sequence). Trimming stripped 3 bases from V and 2 bases from J, with 12 bases between. The CDR3 runs to 15 residues. The CDR3 sequence: CASSWPGIAYNEQFF. The CDR3 coding sequence is TGTGCCAGCAGCTGGCCAGGGATTGCCTACAATGAGCAGTTCTTC.

The chain uses TRBV28 and TRBJ1-4; no definite D call. V gave up 5 bases and J gave up 2 bases, with 12 bases separating them. The CDR3 has 15 amino acids. Germline assignment: CDR1 MDHEN and CDR2 SYDVKM. For the CDR3, the DNA is TGTGCCAGCAGTCCCCAGAGAACGACTAATGAAAAACTGTTTTTT. The encoded protein is CASSPQRTTNEKLFF.

The chain is built from TRBV2 and TRBJ1-5; D is unclear. Germline assignment: CDR1 SNHLY and CDR2 FYNNEI. This CDR3 region has 15 residues. V was shortened by 8 bases and J by 0 bases, with 14 bases between the two germline ends. The CDR3 here is CASSGEGYSNQPQHF. The CDR3 DNA follows: TGTGCCAGCTCCGGAGAAGGTTATAGCAATCAGCCCCAGCATTTT.

The rearrangement uses TRBV30 and TRBJ2-7; D possibly matches TRBD1 or TRBD2 (5 bases each). The CDR3 loop spans 13 amino acids. Per the germline V gene, CDR1 is GTSNPN and CDR2 is SVGIG (reference sequence). The V end was cut by 4 bases, the J end by 0 bases, with 10 bases between. The chain's CDR3 is CAWTSGSSYEQYF. CDR3 nucleotides: TGTGCCTGGACCTCAGGGAGCTCCTACGAGCAGTACTTC. Filled out from reference TRBV30 and TRBJ2-7, the complete variable domain reads SQTIHQWPATLVQPVGSPLSLECTVEGTSNPNLYWYRQAAGRGLQLLFYSVGIGQISSEVPQNLSASRPQDRQFILSSKKLLLSDSGFYLCAWTSGSSYEQYFGPGTRLTVT.

This clone has a single count. The V and J genes are TRBV7-2 and TRBJ2-1; TRBD2 matches 11 bases. CDR1 and CDR2 from the germline V gene are SGHTA and FQGNSA. This CDR3 spans 17 amino acids. Trimming at V came to 1 base and at J to 4 bases, leaving 6 bases not matched to a gene. The CDR3: CASSLGPTSGGYNEQFF. The CDR3, as DNA: TGTGCCAGCAGCTTAGGCCCTACTAGCGGGGGTTACAATGAGCAGTTCTTC.

The chain links TRBV6-6 to TRBJ1-4; no definite D call. This CDR3 has 16 amino acids. Germline lookup yields CDR1 MNHNY and CDR2 SVGAGI (reference sequence). Trimming left V 6 bases short and J 7 bases short, with 21 bases between. CDR3 loop: CASSTNPAAWVEKLFF. DNA for the CDR3: TGTGCCAGCAGCACCAACCCGGCAGCGTGGGTTGAAAAACTGTTTTTT.

The CDR3 DNA reads TGTGCCAGCAGCTTCGGGGAGGCGGTCGAGCAGTACTTC. It translates to CASSFGEAVEQYF. The chain couples TRBV7-8 to TRBJ2-7, with a possible D match to TRBD2 (6 bases). Trimming cost V 3 bases and J 6 bases, with 12 bases left between them. Germline lookup yields CDR1 SGHVS and CDR2 FQNEAQ. CDR3 size: 13 residues.

The chain couples TRBV7-6 to TRBJ2-1, with D possibly being TRBD1 or TRBD2 (5 bases each). The CDR3 contains 12 residues. Per the germline V gene, CDR1 is SGHVS and CDR2 is FNYEAQ. Deletions cut 5 bases from V and 8 bases from J, with 10 bases between. CDR3 loop: CASSGGSDEQFF. The CDR3 nucleotides read TGTGCCAGCAGCGGGGGTTCGGATGAGCAGTTCTTC. Full variable domain (remainder filled in from reference TRBV7-6 and TRBJ2-1): GAGVSQSPRYKVTKRGQDVALRCDPISGHVSLYWYRQALGQGPEFLTYFNYEAQQDKSGLPNDRFSAERPEGSISTLTIQRTEQRDSAMYRCASSGGSDEQFFGPGTRLTVL.

This sequence joins TRBV7-6 and TRBJ2-2; TRBD2 matches 9 bases. After removal of 5 bases from V and 3 bases from J, the junction contained 1 base not matched to a gene. Germline V CDR1 and CDR2: SGHVS, FNYEAQ. The CDR3 contains 14 residues. The CDR3 DNA is TGTGCCAGCAGCGCGGGGGGGCACACCGGGGAGCTGTTTTTT. Translating gives CASSAGGHTGELFF. The full variable domain, completed using reference TRBV7-6 and TRBJ2-2, is GAGVSQSPRYKVTKRGQDVALRCDPISGHVSLYWYRQALGQGPEFLTYFNYEAQQDKSGLPNDRFSAERPEGSISTLTIQRTEQRDSAMYRCASSAGGHTGELFFGEGSRLTVL.

In this sample, this clone turned up once. This chain links TRBV9 with TRBJ1-1; D unresolved. The CDR3 contains 15 residues. V lost 0 bases to trimming and J lost 2 bases, with 11 bases between them. Germline V gene data show CDR1 as SGDLS and CDR2 as YYNGEE. The CDR3 DNA follows: TGTGCCAGCAGCGTAGGGGAGAGACTTAACACTGAAGCTTTCTTT. Its protein product is CASSVGERLNTEAFF.

This clone was counted only a few times. This CDR3 is CASSQDRTSGGTDTQYF. The CDR3 nucleotides are TGCGCCAGCAGCCAAGATAGAACTAGCGGGGGCACAGATACGCAGTATTTT. The chain has TRBV4-3 and TRBJ2-3; 10 nucleotides match TRBD2. J lost 1 base, V lost 0 bases, and 4 bases had no gene match. CDR3 length: 17 residues. Germline-derived CDR1 and CDR2 are LGHNA and YSLEER.

The chain has TRBV25-1 and TRBJ1-2; D unclear. Germline V gene data show CDR1 as MGHDK and CDR2 as SYGVNS. V lost 4 bases to trimming and J lost 8 bases, with 11 bases between them. The CDR3 spans 12 residues. CDR3 DNA: TGTGCCAGCAGTGCCGGACTCGGGGGCTACACCTTC. This translates into CASSAGLGGYTF.

This chain joins TRBV5-6 and TRBJ2-7; D may be TRBD1 (5 bases). Germline values: CDR1 SGHDT, CDR2 YYEEEE. V was cut by 6 bases and J by 4 bases, with 20 bases left in between. This CDR3 is built from 15 residues. This CDR3 is CASILSPLGHYEQYF. The CDR3 DNA reads as TGTGCCAGCATTCTGTCTCCCCTTGGACATTACGAGCAGTACTTC.